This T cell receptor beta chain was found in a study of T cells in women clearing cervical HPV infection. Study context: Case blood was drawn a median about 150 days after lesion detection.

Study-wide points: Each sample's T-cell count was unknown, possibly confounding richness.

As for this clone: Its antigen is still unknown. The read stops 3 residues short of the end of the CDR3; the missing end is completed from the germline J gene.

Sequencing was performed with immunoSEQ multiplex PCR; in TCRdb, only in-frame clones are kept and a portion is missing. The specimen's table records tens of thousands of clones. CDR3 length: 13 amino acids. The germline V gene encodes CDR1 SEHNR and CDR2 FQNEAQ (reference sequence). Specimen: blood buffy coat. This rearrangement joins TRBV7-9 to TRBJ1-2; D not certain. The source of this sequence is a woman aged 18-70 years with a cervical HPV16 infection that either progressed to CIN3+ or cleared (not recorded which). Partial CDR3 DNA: TGTGCCAGCAGCTTTTCCCATGGCGGCGAC. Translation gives CASSFSHGGD. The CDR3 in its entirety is CASSFSHGGDYTF.